The source of this T cell receptor (beta chain) is a study of T cells in Graves' hyperthyroidism and ophthalmopathy. Study observations and caveats: Before onset, by a median of around 6.1 months, the model predicted ophthalmopathy.

Regions amplified from RNA transcripts were the TCR beta CDR3 regions. The HTBI set primed first-round TCR CDR3 RT-PCR. In TCRdb, the multiplex PCR reads were re-called with MiXCR into one record per CDR3 protein. The profile shows about 480,000 distinct CDR3 sequences, around 22% of them singletons. The diagnostic basis comprised clinical symptoms, serum thyroxine and TRAb, thyroid ultrasound and orbital computed tomography. Of note for this clonotype: Its antigen is currently unknown. The missing conserved phenylalanine or tryptophan at the end of this CDR3 makes a read error likely. The DNA is omitted, as the CDR3 cannot be located on it reliably, and the CDR3 follows TCRdb's listing.

The CDR3 sequence runs 14 residues, both termini included. Germline CDR1 is LNHNV and CDR2 is YYDKDF (reference sequence). Source material: blood. The TCR sequence derives from a woman aged 25-40 years with Graves' ophthalmopathy. This chain links TRBV15 with TRBJ2-2; the table's D call TRBD1 went unverified against the DNA. The CDR3 is CATSRQGSGGELCL.